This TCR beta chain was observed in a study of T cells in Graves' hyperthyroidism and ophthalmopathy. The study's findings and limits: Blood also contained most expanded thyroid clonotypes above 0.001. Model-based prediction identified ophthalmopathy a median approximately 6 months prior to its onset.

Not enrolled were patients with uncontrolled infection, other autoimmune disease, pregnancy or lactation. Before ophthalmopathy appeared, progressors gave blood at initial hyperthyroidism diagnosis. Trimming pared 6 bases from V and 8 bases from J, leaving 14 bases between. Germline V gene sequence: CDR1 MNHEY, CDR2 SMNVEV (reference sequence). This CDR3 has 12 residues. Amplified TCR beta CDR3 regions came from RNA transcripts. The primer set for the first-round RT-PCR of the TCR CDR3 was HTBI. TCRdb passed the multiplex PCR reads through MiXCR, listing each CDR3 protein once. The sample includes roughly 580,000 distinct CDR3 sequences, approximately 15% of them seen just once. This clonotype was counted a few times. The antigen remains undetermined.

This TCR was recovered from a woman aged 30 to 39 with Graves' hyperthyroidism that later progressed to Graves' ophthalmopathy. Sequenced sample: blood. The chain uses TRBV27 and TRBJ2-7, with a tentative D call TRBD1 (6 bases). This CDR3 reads CASSQRGLQQYF. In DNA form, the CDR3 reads TGTGCCAGCAGCCAAAGGGGGTTGCAGCAGTACTTC.